This TCR beta chain was sequenced in a study of identical twins. Findings and limits, study-wide: Models came in too low on out-of-frame TCR alpha sharing in monozygotic twins. Insertion counts were lower in abundant cord blood beta clonotypes, a trend that memory repertoires did not show.

The CDR3 has 16 residues. Germline CDR1 is MNHEY and CDR2 is SVGEGT. With 6 bases clipped from V and 1 base from J, the junction kept 10 bases outside the gene matches. Notes on this clonotype: What it recognizes is unknown.

Carrying unique molecular identifiers, the cDNA also gained a universal primer site through template switching. From the 5' RACE reads, TCRdb called clonotypes with MiXCR, one entry per CDR3 protein. The table lists about 700,000 distinct CDR3 sequences, 8.6% of them singletons. The data also belong to a second study, concerning yellow fever vaccine responses in identical twins. Turning to that study: Among the twins, the vaccine T cell response reportedly seemed partly convergent and partly personalized.

This chain links TRBV6-2 or TRBV6-3 with TRBJ2-5, with 8 bases that match TRBD2. This sequence was found in a woman aged 18 to 35 in good health. Sequencing was carried out using PBMCs. The CDR3 loop reads CASSSTLLAVQETQYF. The DNA of the CDR3 is TGTGCCAGCAGCTCGACCTTACTAGCGGTCCAAGAGACCCAGTACTTC.